The T cell receptor beta chain under discussion was sequenced for a study of shared clonotypes between healthy human individuals. General observations from the study: Around 5% was the fraction of naive CD4 clonotypes found shared across a handful of donors.

In the case of this clone: What it recognizes is unknown.

The CDR3 sequence is 14 residues long. CDR1 and CDR2 from the germline V gene are KGHSH and LQKENI. Trimming took 0 bases from V and 7 from J; bases not matched to a gene: 4. The assay ran at deep level. 200 ng DNA, 30,000 or so T cell genomes, went into each sorted-subset replicate PCR. Assay: immunoSEQ multiplex PCR; the TCRdb copy retains only in-frame clones and omits some. The sample carries around 750,000 clones, less than 85% recorded once. The sample comprised memory CD4+ T cells sorted from blood. The subset denotes: CD45RA-negative fraction. The source is a woman aged 25 to 45 in good health. V and J are TRBV18 and TRBJ1-2, with 8 bases fitting TRBD1. The CDR3 coding sequence is TGTGCCAGCTCACCACCGGGACAGGTCTCTGGCTACACCTTC. Translation: CASSPPGQVSGYTF.